This is a list of T cell receptor beta chains from one sample in a study of T-cell reconstitution after alpha-beta-depleted transplantation in children. TCRdb reprocessed the PCR reads with MiXCR, giving one entry per CDR3 protein. The data show about 830,000 distinct CDR3 sequences, about 16% seen once. Source: PBMCs, mostly from graft donor cells, taken 360 days after TCRalphabeta/CD19-depleted stem cell transplant. These receptors came from a male patient younger than 18 who had a stem cell transplant for acute lymphoblastic leukemia, so the T cells may come from the graft donor. Both conserved end residues are part of each CDR3. Fields, in order: V gene, J gene, CDR3 protein.

v_call: TRBV5-1; j_call: TRBJ2-7; cdr3_aa: CASSLTSERYEQYF
v_call: TRBV21-1; j_call: TRBJ2-5; cdr3_aa: CASSKALRDRAGQETQYF
v_call: TRBV7-6; j_call: TRBJ2-3; cdr3_aa: CASSFHGSKGTDTQYF
v_call: TRBV12-3/TRBV12-4; j_call: TRBJ2-7; cdr3_aa: CASRGTNYEQYF
v_call: TRBV20-1; j_call: TRBJ1-2; cdr3_aa: CSARGWEALGGYTF
v_call: TRBV29-1; j_call: TRBJ2-7; cdr3_aa: CSVIGQTYEQYF
v_call: TRBV9; j_call: TRBJ2-7; cdr3_aa: CASSVDAGPYEQYF
v_call: TRBV5-1; j_call: TRBJ2-2; cdr3_aa: CASSQGGPGELFF
v_call: TRBV3-1; j_call: TRBJ2-1; cdr3_aa: CASSPRTTSSYNEQFF
v_call: TRBV12-3/TRBV12-4; j_call: TRBJ2-7; cdr3_aa: CASSTFLKVYEQYF
v_call: TRBV10-2; j_call: TRBJ2-5; cdr3_aa: CASRGDRDRVGETQYF
v_call: TRBV3-1; j_call: TRBJ2-3; cdr3_aa: CASSQEEWTEPADTQYF
v_call: TRBV5-1; j_call: TRBJ1-6; cdr3_aa: CASSNRKGNSPLHF
v_call: TRBV12-3/TRBV12-4; j_call: TRBJ1-1; cdr3_aa: CASSFLQKNTEAFF
v_call: TRBV15; j_call: TRBJ2-5; cdr3_aa: CATSATSGMETQYF
v_call: TRBV29-1; j_call: TRBJ1-5; cdr3_aa: CSVSRDGVNQPQQF
v_call: TRBV28; j_call: TRBJ1-1; cdr3_aa: CASSFLQGDAEAFF
v_call: TRBV5-8; j_call: TRBJ2-5; cdr3_aa: CASSAGGPPQETQYF
v_call: TRBV5-1; j_call: TRBJ2-5; cdr3_aa: CASSLGEETQYF
v_call: TRBV12-3/TRBV12-4; j_call: TRBJ2-2; cdr3_aa: CASSLSTHEGLFF
v_call: TRBV5-1; j_call: TRBJ2-3; cdr3_aa: CASSTGTRNLQYF
v_call: TRBV5-1; j_call: TRBJ2-3; cdr3_aa: CASSTRLAGGSTLGTDTQYF
v_call: TRBV5-1; j_call: TRBJ1-1; cdr3_aa: CASSLWAENAGTEAFF
v_call: TRBV30; j_call: TRBJ1-5; cdr3_aa: CAWTGQGAQPQHF
v_call: TRBV29-1; j_call: TRBJ2-6; cdr3_aa: CAAQGSERWANVLTF
v_call: TRBV3-1; j_call: TRBJ2-1; cdr3_aa: CASSQVWGPTYNEQFF
v_call: TRBV12-3/TRBV12-4; j_call: TRBJ2-7; cdr3_aa: CASSHAGTGPYEQYF
v_call: TRBV5-1; j_call: TRBJ2-5; cdr3_aa: CASSRVPGLADLQETQYF